A single sample gave rise to the 26 T cell receptor beta chains below, sequenced in a study of brain T cells in children with intractable seizures. Only cases whose brain tissue showed the highest T cell transcript signatures were sequenced. Data came from immunoSEQ multiplex PCR; TCRdb stores just in-frame clones and leaves some out. Among 1,500 to 2,000 clones, around four fifths were seen once, and the ten largest hold 20% to 25%. Sequences were derived from resected brain tissue, sampled at surgery. The receptors stem from a girl aged 2-15 years with tuberous sclerosis and intractable seizures.

The chain combines TRBV5-4 with TRBJ1-1; maybe TRBD1 (6 bases). Germline V gives CDR1 SGHNT, CDR2 YYREEE (reference sequence). This CDR3 contains 16 residues. Deletions cut 4 bases from V and 0 bases from J, with 16 bases between. The CDR3: CASSMTGGGMNTEAFF. CDR3 sequence (DNA): TGTGCCAGCAGCATGACAGGAGGGGGGATGAACACTGAAGCTTTCTTT. The full variable domain, in which reference TRBV5-4 and TRBJ1-1 provide the parts outside the CDR3, is ETGVTQSPTHLIKTRGQQVTLRCSSQSGHNTVSWYQQALGQGPQFIFQYYREEENGRGNFPPRFSGLQFPNYSSELNVNALELDDSALYLCASSMTGGGMNTEAFFGQGTRLTVV.

The V and J genes are TRBV9 and TRBJ2-5; the D is unclear. Germline-derived CDR1 and CDR2 are SGDLS and YYNGEE. V was clipped by 2 bases and J by 1 base, with 9 bases between them. The CDR3 totals 14 residues. DNA of the CDR3: TGTGCCAGCAGCGTCGGTGGGCGCCAAGAGACCCAGTACTTC. This encodes CASSVGGRQETQYF.

This clone appeared a few times. The chain is built from TRBV27 and TRBJ1-5, with a possible D match to TRBD1 (5 bases). The V end lost 9 bases, the J end lost 7 bases, and 13 bases lay between the germline ends. Germline CDR1 and CDR2: MNHEY and SMNVEV (reference sequence). This CDR3 region has 12 residues. The CDR3 region is CASHTWGQPQHF. CDR3 DNA: TGTGCCAGTCACACCTGGGGCCAGCCCCAGCATTTT.

J is TRBJ2-1 and V is TRBV2, with 10 bases aligning to TRBD2. The CDR3 is 16 residues long. Germline lookup yields CDR1 SNHLY and CDR2 FYNNEI. V was clipped by 6 bases and J by 4 bases; unmatched bases: 9. The CDR3 spells CASRGYSGGSYNEQFF. The CDR3 nucleotides read TGTGCCAGCAGGGGCTATAGCGGGGGGTCGTACAATGAGCAGTTCTTC.

This chain joins TRBV7-3 and TRBJ2-5, with D perhaps TRBD1 or TRBD2 (5 bases each). The CDR3 is 15 amino acids. Germline CDR1 reads SGHTA; CDR2 reads FQGTGA. V was cut by 2 bases and J by 2 bases, with 12 bases left in between. The CDR3 bases are TGTGCCAGCAGCTTAGGTCGGGGCAGACAAGAGACCCAGTACTTC. Translation gives CASSLGRGRQETQYF.

The J gene is TRBJ2-3, the V gene TRBV19; D gene ambiguous. There are 15 residues in the CDR3. Germline V gene sequence: CDR1 LNHDA, CDR2 SQIVND (reference sequence). V lost 5 bases to trimming and J lost 2 bases, with 14 bases between them. CDR3 residues: CASSGSLDSTDTQYF. In DNA, the CDR3 is TGTGCCAGTAGTGGCTCACTCGACTCCACAGATACGCAGTATTTT.

The chain uses TRBV4-2 and TRBJ2-3; TRBD2 agrees at 13 bases. V trimming: 3 bases; J trimming: 14 bases; junction bases outside the gene matches: 8. This CDR3 contains 14 residues. From germline, CDR1 is LGHNA and CDR2 YNFKEQ. CDR3 residues: CASSQVTSGGPAYF. Here the CDR3 DNA reads TGTGCCAGCAGCCAGGTGACTAGCGGGGGGCCTGCGTATTTT.

This clone is judged large. The chain employs TRBV5-8 and TRBJ1-2, with 7 bases matching TRBD1. The CDR3 consists of 14 residues. In germline, CDR1 is SGHTS, CDR2 YDEGEE. J was trimmed by 4 bases and V by 3 bases; bases with no gene match: 6. CDR3 in amino acids: CASSSTGASYGYTF. The DNA for the CDR3 is TGTGCCAGCAGCTCTACAGGGGCCTCCTATGGCTACACCTTC.

The J gene is TRBJ2-7, the V gene TRBV6-5; 10 bases align to TRBD1. This CDR3 is 14 amino acids long. Looked up from germline, CDR1 is MNHEY and CDR2 is SVGAGI. The ends lost 8 bases at V and 5 bases at J; junction bases unmatched: 9. CDR3 bases: TGTGCCAGCGGCGAGGGACAGGGGTACCACGAGCAGTACTTC. Encoded protein: CASGEGQGYHEQYF.

V is TRBV6-4 and J is TRBJ1-2; TRBD1 agrees at 10 bases. The length of the CDR3 is 15 residues. V was clipped by 6 bases and J by 3 bases; unmatched bases: 7. From germline, CDR1 is MRHNA and CDR2 SNTAGT. This chain's CDR3 is CASSPGTGDHYGYTF. The CDR3 DNA reads TGTGCCAGCAGCCCCGGGACAGGGGACCACTATGGCTACACCTTC.

The chain is built from TRBV2 and TRBJ2-2; 9 nucleotides align to TRBD1. The V gene end was trimmed by 8 bases and the J gene end by 5 bases; junction bases not matched to a gene: 3. The CDR3 consists of 13 residues. Germline V lookup: CDR1 SNHLY, CDR2 FYNNEI. The CDR3 loop is CASRQGGTGELFF. CDR3 coding DNA: TGTGCCAGCCGACAGGGGGGAACCGGGGAGCTGTTTTTT.

This chain links TRBV19 with TRBJ2-7; D ambiguous. Looked up from germline, CDR1 is LNHDA and CDR2 is SQIVND (reference sequence). Between the trimmed V and J ends, which lost 7 bases and 3 bases, there was a span of 7 bases. This CDR3 region has 11 residues. The CDR3: CASTPVYEQYF. The CDR3 DNA follows: TGTGCCAGTACGCCGGTCTACGAGCAGTACTTC.

The chain is built from TRBV5-4 and TRBJ1-1; D gene ambiguous. Germline loops: CDR1 SGHNT, CDR2 YYREEE (reference sequence). The CDR3 covers 13 residues. Trimming shortened V by 0 bases and J by 6 bases, and 9 bases separated the two germline ends. As DNA, the CDR3 is TGTGCCAGCAGCTTGGGAGGGAAGGCTGAAGCTTTCTTT. Its protein is CASSLGGKAEAFF.

This chain connects TRBV7-2 to TRBJ1-4; 8 bases fit TRBD1. The junction had 5 bases not matched to a gene; V was cut back by 3 bases and J by 5 bases. Germline-derived CDR1 and CDR2 are SGHTA and FQGNSA. This CDR3 has 15 amino acids. The CDR3 region has the DNA TGTGCCAGCAGCTTTACAGGGGGTTGGAATGAAAAACTGTTTTTT. It is translated as CASSFTGGWNEKLFF. The variable domain in full, completed from reference TRBV7-2 and TRBJ1-4, reads GAGVSQSPSNKVTEKGKDVELRCDPISGHTALYWYRQSLGQGLEFLIYFQGNSAPDKSGLPSDRFSAERTGGSVSTLTIQRTQQEDSAVYLCASSFTGGWNEKLFFGSGTQLSVL.

V is TRBV27 and J is TRBJ2-1; 8 bases line up with TRBD1. In germline, CDR1 is MNHEY, CDR2 SMNVEV (reference sequence). CDR3 length: 13 residues. Trimming at V came to 7 bases and at J to 7 bases, leaving 6 bases not matched to a gene. In nucleotides, the CDR3 is TGTGCCAGCATTTGGACAGGGAAAAATGAGCAGTTCTTC. Protein: CASIWTGKNEQFF.

The V call is TRBV5-6, the J call TRBJ1-4, with TRBD1 matching over 10 bases. V shed 1 base, J shed 5 bases, and the junction held 2 bases outside the gene matches. Per the germline V gene, CDR1 is SGHDT and CDR2 is YYEEEE. The CDR3 has 15 residues. The CDR3 reads CASSLKGQGNEKLFF. The CDR3 nucleotides are TGTGCCAGCAGCTTGAAGGGACAGGGGAATGAAAAACTGTTTTTT. Full variable domain (missing parts from reference TRBV5-6 and TRBJ1-4): DAGVTQSPTHLIKTRGQQVTLRCSPKSGHDTVSWYQQALGQGPQFIFQYYEEEERQRGNFPDRFSGHQFPNYSSELNVNALLLGDSALYLCASSLKGQGNEKLFFGSGTQLSVL.

This clone was seen a few times. This chain joins TRBV7-2 and TRBJ2-7; D remains ambiguous. The CDR3 length is 14 residues. Trimming shortened V by 1 base and J by 0 bases, and 7 bases separated the two germline ends. From germline, CDR1 is SGHTA and CDR2 FQGNSA. DNA of the CDR3: TGTGCCAGCAGCTTAGGAGGAATCTCCTACGAGCAGTACTTC. Translation: CASSLGGISYEQYF.

This rearrangement joins TRBV6-1 to TRBJ2-3, with 14 bases lining up with TRBD2. The CDR3 sequence is 18 residues long. Germline V gene sequence: CDR1 MNHNS, CDR2 SASEGT. V lost 4 bases to trimming and J lost 2 bases; unmatched junction nucleotides: 8. The DNA for the CDR3 is TGTGCCAGCAGTGGCGGACTAGCGGGAGGTTCATTCACAGATACGCAGTATTTT. This sequence encodes CASSGGLAGGSFTDTQYF.

The chain has TRBV5-1 and TRBJ1-6, with no clear D. V was cut by 3 bases and J by 10 bases, with 17 bases left in between. The germline V gene encodes CDR1 SGHRS and CDR2 YFSETQ. This CDR3 spans 15 amino acids. In nucleotides, the CDR3 is TGCGCCAGCAGCTCCGGAGATCGGGTAGAGTCACCCCTCCACTTT. It codes for CASSSGDRVESPLHF.

The chain recombines TRBV5-6 with TRBJ1-1, with D possibly TRBD1 on 5 matching bases. Germline CDR1 and CDR2: SGHDT and YYEEEE. V gave up 5 bases and J gave up 4 bases, with 12 bases separating them. CDR3 length: 13 amino acids. The CDR3 spells CASRAGRGTEAFF. The CDR3 nucleotides read TGTGCCAGCAGGGCAGGGCGGGGCACTGAAGCTTTCTTT. The whole variable domain, remainder taken from reference TRBV5-6 and TRBJ1-1, is DAGVTQSPTHLIKTRGQQVTLRCSPKSGHDTVSWYQQALGQGPQFIFQYYEEEERQRGNFPDRFSGHQFPNYSSELNVNALLLGDSALYLCASRAGRGTEAFFGQGTRLTVV.

The V call is TRBV7-2, the J call TRBJ2-5; D possibly uses TRBD1 or TRBD2 (5 bases each). Trimming cost V 4 bases and J 7 bases, with 22 bases left between them. This CDR3 spans 16 amino acids. Germline V CDR1 and CDR2: SGHTA, FQGNSA. DNA for the CDR3: TGTGCCAGCAGCTCACCAAGAAGCCTCGGGGCGGGGACCCAGTACTTC. Residues: CASSSPRSLGAGTQYF.

V gene TRBV6-1 combines with J gene TRBJ1-2, with TRBD1 matching 7 bases. Per the germline V gene, CDR1 is MNHNS and CDR2 is SASEGT. The V segment lost 3 bases and the J segment 4 bases; nucleotides outside the gene matches: 5. The CDR3 is 14 amino acids. The CDR3 DNA reads as TGTGCCAGCAGTGACATCCGGGACAGCTATGGCTACACCTTC. Its translation is CASSDIRDSYGYTF.

The chain carries TRBV4-1 and TRBJ1-6, with 9 bases aligning to TRBD1. Losses at the gene ends were 0 bases for V and 3 bases for J; bases not matched to a gene: 15. Germline-derived CDR1 and CDR2 are MGHRA and YSYEKL. The CDR3 contains 21 residues. The CDR3 nucleotides are TGCGCCAGCAGCCAAGATCTCCCGGGACAGGGAATGTTAGGCTATAATTCACCCCTCCACTTT. Its protein product is CASSQDLPGQGMLGYNSPLHF.

This chain uses TRBV4-3 with TRBJ2-7; D is uncertain. Germline V gene sequence: CDR1 LGHNA, CDR2 YSLEER. There are 16 residues in the CDR3. V lost 2 bases, J lost 3 bases, and 17 bases lay in between. The CDR3 DNA reads TGCGCCAGCAGCCAACACCCGCTTGGGAAGGGCTACGAGCAGTACTTC. Translated: CASSQHPLGKGYEQYF.

V and J are TRBV15 and TRBJ1-1; a weak D match, TRBD1 (5 bases). The length of the CDR3 is 12 residues. V shed 1 base and J shed 8 bases, with 8 bases lying between them. Germline loops: CDR1 LNHNV, CDR2 YYDKDF (reference sequence). The CDR3 DNA reads as TGTGCCACCAGCAGAGGAAGGACAGAAGCTTTCTTT. Amino acids: CATSRGRTEAFF.

This chain uses TRBV10-3 with TRBJ1-5; D possibly corresponds to TRBD1 (5 bases). Looked up from germline, CDR1 is ENHRY and CDR2 is SYGVKD. The CDR3 contains 13 residues. The germline V and J ends were trimmed by 8 bases and 3 bases, with 11 bases remaining between them. The CDR3 nucleotides are TGTGCCATCGGTGGGGGACTCAATCAGCCCCAGCATTTT. This sequence encodes CAIGGGLNQPQHF.